This T cell receptor beta chain was captured in a study of T cell clonality in common variable immunodeficiency (dated by TCRdb to between 2014 and 2016). The study at large found these results: According to the authors, finding the cause of the higher clonality in CVID would require sequencing the repertoires of T cell subpopulations. CVID subjects shared fewer TCRbeta clones with each other than healthy controls did (p < 0.0001). Even though DNA input was equal, the average per sample came to about 81,820 unique sequences for controls compared with 25,000 to 40,000 for CVID samples. CVID TCRbeta sequences were reported to have fewer deletions and N-nucleotide insertions and to lack highly modified clones with 13 or more V deletions. Correlations between repertoire features and clinical complications were limited by patient heterogeneity within the CVID cohort. Compared with healthy controls, CVID subjects showed increased TCRbeta clonality (t-test p = 0.018), a feature most characteristic of about a third of subjects.

Standard criteria were used to diagnose CVID, namely serum IgG, IgA and/or IgM reduced below the normal range together with specific antibody deficiency. There were around 45 subjects in the CVID group (roughly 15 female and about 29 male), ranging in age from 9 to 64 years, with a mean age of around 39. Predominantly Caucasian heritage was noted among both the CVID patients and the healthy controls. At the time of study participation, every CVID subject had been on replacement immunoglobulin therapy for one year or longer. No CVID subject was ill or taking immunomodulatory or immunosuppressive medication when blood was collected. Heparinized peripheral whole blood samples of about 4.5 to 8 ml were collected from each donor. Genomic DNA from adults with common variable immune deficiency (CVID) and from healthy adult controls was the source for sequencing TCRbeta CDR3 repertoires. To isolate peripheral blood mononuclear cells, diluted blood was subjected to density centrifugation over Hypaque 1077 or Ficoll-Paque. Genomic DNA was obtained from unsorted mononuclear cells using either Qiagen column purification or a centrifugation-based method.

CDR1 and CDR2 (SGHVS, FNYEAQ) derive from the germline V gene. The CDR3 starts with the cysteine, ends with the phenylalanine, and has 14 residues. Sequencing covers 33 bases of the CDR3, shown here with the frame starting at base 1. V loses 3 bases of germline sequence and J loses 8 bases, and the interval between the two ends is 11 bases. Only a few counts were recorded for this clone. The antigen it recognizes is unknown. The missing CDR3 end, 3 residues past where the read stops, is filled in from the germline J gene. For sequencing input, CVID and control samples contributed equivalent amounts of genomic DNA. For every sample, a 60 bp segment covering the rearranged TCRbeta CDR3 region was amplified and then sequenced. The immunoSEQ assay, a bias-corrected multiplex PCR combined with high-throughput sequencing, was used for TCRbeta amplification. In the original analysis: Every unique nucleotide sequence was considered a clone and was annotated with V, D and J genes, copy number and frequency. Sequences were labeled productive if in frame, and non-productive if out of frame or containing stop codons. As previously described, Shannon's entropy was used to calculate clonality. The predicted amino acid sequences of productive clones were used to derive mean CDR3 Kyte-Doolittle hydropathy. Scaled V gene usage was hierarchically clustered using Manhattan distance and complete linkage with the R hclust function. Sharing of clones by CDR3 amino acid sequence was evaluated through resampling of 12 repertoires per group over 100 rounds. Repertoires were searched for approximately 70 published EBV-specific and fewer than 300 published CMV-specific TCRbeta sequences. A couple of CVID samples yielding fewer than 10,000 sequences were excluded from analysis, leaving 42 CVID repertoires. The source is immuneACCESS, and TCRdb retained only in-frame sequences with V and J called. Part of the clones is not carried over; for the studies checked, unresolved V genes explain less than half of this, and the remainder is unexplained. The D gene and trimming were derived from the DNA, and the V and J assignments and clone size from that table. This sample shows 14,000 or so clones, and none of them turns up only once. The top ten hold more than 7.5% of the sample.

The sequence was collected from a human donor with common variable immunodeficiency. The chain is made from TRBV7-6 and TRBJ1-6; the D gene is possibly TRBD1, with 5 bases matching. Sequences were obtained from peripheral blood mononuclear cells. The sequenced part of the CDR3 DNA is TGTGCCAGCAGCTTGCGGTGGGGGGATTCACCC. It specifies CASSLRWGDSP. The whole CDR3 region reads CASSLRWGDSPLHF.